The source of this T cell receptor beta chain is a study of cytomegalovirus exposure and HLA in healthy donors. Regarding the study as a whole: In a later analysis, parvovirus B19, influenza, CMV and Epstein-Barr virus appeared linked to several top co-occurrence clusters. Most of the CMV-associated TCR beta chains (in a later analysis) appeared to be HLA-restricted. As was reported, the HLA-A and HLA-B alleles of most subjects were accurately predicted from TCR beta sequences.

This clone was recorded a few times. The antigen is unknown. The CDR3 totals 14 residues. V was pared by 2 bases and J by 1 base, with 8 bases between. The germline CDR1 and CDR2 sequences are KGHSH and LQKENI. A multiplex PCR was run with 60 Vbeta primers and 13 Jbeta primers. Here immunoSEQ multiplex PCR was the method, and the copy in TCRdb shows in-frame clones only, minus some. There are some 80,000 clones in the sample; 10% occur only once, and almost 25% lies in the top ten. The chain employs TRBV18 and TRBJ2-5; weak D call: TRBD2 (7 bases). The specimen was PBMCs. This TCR came from a man in his 60s in good health and CMV-seropositive. The CDR3 nucleotides read TGTGCCAGCTCACCAGGGGGGGCCCAAGAGACCCAGTACTTC. Translated, it gives CASSPGGAQETQYF.